A selection of T cell receptor beta chains follows, all from one sample in a study of tumor and adjacent non-tumor tissue in lung cancer. Each CDR3 protein gets one entry after TCRdb re-called the multiplex PCR reads with MiXCR. The sample has around 100,000 distinct CDR3 sequences, more than 55% seen once. The sample taken for sequencing was distant non-tumor lung tissue. These receptors were obtained from a man aged 30 to 45 with non-small cell lung cancer. Each CDR3 is given without its conserved first and last residue.

TRBJ1-3 | TRBV19 | ASSTGGSGNTIY
TRBJ2-7 | TRBV11-2 | ADSRGAQFGEQY
TRBJ2-7 | TRBV11-2 | ANSFSRGSYEQS
TRBJ2-7 | TRBV12-3/TRBV12-4 | ASSSSTSVRKYEQY
TRBJ2-1 | TRBV20-1 | SARSHYEQF
TRBJ1-5 | TRBV21-1 | ASSPLQEEAGESQPQH
TRBJ1-5 | TRBV4-2 | ASSQDEEGNNQPQH
TRBJ1-6 | TRBV6-2/TRBV6-3 | VRSYAGTGYSPLH
TRBJ2-7 | TRBV4-2 | ASGREVAGQSYEQY
TRBJ2-1 | TRBV28 | ASSSLPTSEGSYNEQF
TRBJ1-2 | TRBV7-2 | ASSRARSANYGYT
TRBJ2-3 | TRBV6-5 | ASSYSRVVAGALSTDTQY
TRBJ2-3 | TRBV6-6 | ASSQPVAWGTDTQY
TRBJ2-1 | TRBV11-2 | ANSQTSGGGGNEQF
TRBJ2-3 | TRBV20-1 | SGRGDGVSTDMQY
TRBJ1-4 | TRBV20-1 | SASDRWREKLF
TRBJ2-3 | TRBV11-2 | ASRGTSDTDTQY
TRBJ2-2 | TRBV20-1 | SARESSVGDTGELF
TRBJ2-2 | TRBV12-3/TRBV12-4 | ACSSEYGTSRAAGELF
TRBJ2-7 | TRBV4-1 | ASSHVTAGASYEQY
TRBJ2-2 | TRBV11-2 | ASSSGWGAGGKLF
TRBJ2-1 | TRBV20-1 | SALTGTSILYEQL
TRBJ2-7 | TRBV4-1 | ASSQDRRFEQC
TRBJ2-3 | TRBV29-1 | GVVICGRNSDTQY
TRBJ1-5 | TRBV5-1 | ASSLNVNQPKH
TRBJ2-1 | TRBV20-1 | SVRDGSFYNEQF
TRBJ1-1 | TRBV11-2 | DSSFGRAVNTEAF